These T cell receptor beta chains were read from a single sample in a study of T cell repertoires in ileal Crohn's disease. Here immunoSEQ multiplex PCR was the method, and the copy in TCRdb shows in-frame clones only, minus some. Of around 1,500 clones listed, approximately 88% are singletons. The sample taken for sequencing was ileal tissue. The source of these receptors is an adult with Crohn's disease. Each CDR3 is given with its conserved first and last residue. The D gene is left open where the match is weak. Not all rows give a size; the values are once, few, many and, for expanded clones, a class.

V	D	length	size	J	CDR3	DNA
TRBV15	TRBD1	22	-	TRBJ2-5	CATSRGGELTLRTGSDQETQYF	TGTGCCACCAGCAGAGGGGGGGAGCTCACCCTGCGGACAGGGTCGGACCAAGAGACCCAGTACTTC
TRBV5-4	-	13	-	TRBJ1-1	CASSVAVNTEAFF	TGTGCCAGCAGCGTCGCTGTGAACACTGAAGCTTTCTTT
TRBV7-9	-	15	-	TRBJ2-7	CASSSPPGGSDEQYF	TGTGCCAGCAGCTCCCCGCCGGGTGGCTCTGACGAGCAGTACTTC
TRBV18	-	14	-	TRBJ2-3	CASSSQGRTDTQYF	TGTGCCAGCTCATCACAGGGGAGGACAGATACGCAGTATTTT
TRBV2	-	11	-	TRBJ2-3	CASSGVDTQYF	TGTGCCAGCAGTGGGGTAGATACGCAGTATTTT
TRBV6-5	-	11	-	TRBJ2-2	CASRRNGELFF	TGTGCCAGCAGGAGAAACGGGGAGCTGTTTTTT
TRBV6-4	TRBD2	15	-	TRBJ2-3	CASSGLAGDTDTQYF	TGTGCCAGCAGTGGACTAGCGGGAGACACAGATACGCAGTATTTT
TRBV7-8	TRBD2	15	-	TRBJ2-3	CASSPGGRGGDTQYF	TGTGCCAGCAGCCCGGGGGGGCGGGGCGGAGATACGCAGTATTTT
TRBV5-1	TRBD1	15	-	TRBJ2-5	CASSTGTGEGETQYF	TGCGCCAGCAGCACGGGGACAGGGGAAGGAGAGACCCAGTACTTC
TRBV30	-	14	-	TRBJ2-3	CAWSRGDPTDTQYF	TGTGCCTGGAGTCGAGGCGATCCCACAGATACGCAGTATTTT
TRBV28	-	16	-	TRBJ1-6	CASSFHLREYNSPLHF	TGTGCCAGCAGTTTCCACCTCAGGGAATATAATTCACCCCTCCACTTT
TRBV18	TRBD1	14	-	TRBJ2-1	CASSPTGFYNEQFF	TGTGCCAGCTCACCGACAGGGTTCTACAATGAGCAGTTCTTC
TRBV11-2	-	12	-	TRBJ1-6	CASSLQAFTLHF	TGTGCCAGCAGCTTACAGGCGTTTACCCTCCACTTT
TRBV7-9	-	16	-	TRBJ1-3	CASSLGVGFSGNTIYF	TGTGCCAGCAGCTTAGGCGTTGGCTTTTCTGGAAACACCATATATTTT
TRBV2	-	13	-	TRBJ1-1	CASIKDGNTEAFF	TGTGCCAGCATAAAGGACGGAAACACTGAAGCTTTCTTT
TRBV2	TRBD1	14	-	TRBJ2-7	CASRGDRASYEQYF	TGTGCCAGCAGGGGGGACAGGGCAAGCTACGAGCAGTACTTC
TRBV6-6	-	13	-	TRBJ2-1	CASSTTARDEQFF	TGTGCCAGCAGTACCACCGCCCGGGATGAGCAGTTCTTC
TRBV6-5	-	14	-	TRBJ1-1	CASRPGRMNTEAFF	TGTGCCAGCAGACCCGGACGGATGAACACTGAAGCTTTCTTT
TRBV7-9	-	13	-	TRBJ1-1	CASSFPPPSEAFF	TGTGCCAGCAGCTTTCCGCCTCCAAGTGAAGCTTTCTTT
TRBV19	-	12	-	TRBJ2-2	CATLEDTGELFF	TGTGCCACCCTAGAGGACACCGGGGAGCTGTTTTTT
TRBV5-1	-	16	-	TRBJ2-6	CASSLGVISGANVLTF	TGCGCCAGCAGCTTGGGAGTCATCTCTGGGGCCAACGTCCTGACTTTC
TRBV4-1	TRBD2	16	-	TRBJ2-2	CASSPYSGLGTGELFF	TGCGCCAGCAGCCCCTATAGCGGGCTAGGCACCGGGGAGCTGTTTTTT
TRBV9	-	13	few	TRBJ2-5	CASSVVGGETQYF	TGTGCCAGCAGCGTAGTAGGCGGAGAGACCCAGTACTTC
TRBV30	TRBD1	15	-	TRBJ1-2	CAWAAGQGAWYGYTF	TGTGCCTGGGCTGCTGGACAGGGGGCATGGTATGGCTACACCTTC
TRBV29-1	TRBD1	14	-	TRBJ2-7	CSVGVGTGGYEQYF	TGCAGCGTTGGGGTCGGGACAGGGGGCTACGAGCAGTACTTC
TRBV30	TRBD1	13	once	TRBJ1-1	CAWSLEGTGVAFF	TGTGCCTGGAGTCTAGAAGGGACAGGGGTGGCTTTCTTT
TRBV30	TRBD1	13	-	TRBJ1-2	CAWQIGQVYGYTF	TGTGCCTGGCAGATTGGACAGGTCTATGGCTACACCTTC
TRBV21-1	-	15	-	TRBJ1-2	CASTRGTGANYGYTF	TGTGCCAGCACGCGGGGGACCGGAGCTAACTATGGCTACACCTTC
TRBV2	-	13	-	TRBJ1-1	CASNVRGKTEAFF	TGTGCCAGCAACGTACGGGGAAAAACTGAAGCTTTCTTT
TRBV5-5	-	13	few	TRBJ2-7	CASSLGPNYEQYF	TGTGCCAGCAGCTTGGGGCCAAACTACGAGCAGTACTTC
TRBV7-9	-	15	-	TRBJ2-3	CASSLLPEATDTQYF	TGTGCCAGCAGCTTACTTCCCGAAGCCACAGATACGCAGTATTTT
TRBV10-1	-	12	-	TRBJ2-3	CASSEYGDTQYF	TGCGCCAGCAGTGAGTACGGAGATACGCAGTATTTT
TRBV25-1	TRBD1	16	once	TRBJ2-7	CASSEGGQGGSYEQYF	TGTGCCAGCAGTGAGGGTGGACAGGGGGGCTCCTACGAGCAGTACTTC
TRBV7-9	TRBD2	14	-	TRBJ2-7	CASSATGTRYEQYF	TGTGCCAGCAGCGCAACCGGGACTAGGTACGAGCAGTACTTC
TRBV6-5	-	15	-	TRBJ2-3	CASSYGTATSDTQYF	TGTGCCAGCAGTTACGGGACCGCCACATCAGATACGCAGTATTTT
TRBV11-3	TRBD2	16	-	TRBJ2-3	CASSPGTSGHQDTQYF	TGTGCCAGCAGCCCCGGGACTAGCGGGCACCAAGATACGCAGTATTTT
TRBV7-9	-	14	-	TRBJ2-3	CASSLARATDTQYF	TGTGCCAGCAGCTTAGCGCGGGCCACAGATACGCAGTATTTT
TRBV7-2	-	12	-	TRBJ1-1	CASSLDEFRAFF	TGTGCCAGCAGCTTAGACGAATTCCGGGCTTTCTTT
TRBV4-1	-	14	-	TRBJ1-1	CASSQPHTTGEAFF	TGCGCCAGCAGCCAACCCCATACCACAGGCGAAGCTTTCTTT
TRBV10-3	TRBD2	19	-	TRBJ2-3	CAISESGRGLAGVSDTQYF	TGTGCCATCAGTGAGTCGGGCAGAGGACTAGCGGGAGTGTCGGATACGCAGTATTTT
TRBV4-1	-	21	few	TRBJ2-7	CASSQESVTGEGGRWPYEQYF	TGCGCCAGCAGCCAAGAATCGGTGACAGGTGAGGGGGGACGGTGGCCCTACGAGCAGTACTTC
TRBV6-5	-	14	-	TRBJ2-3	CASSYHTRPDTQYF	TGTGCCAGCAGTTATCATACTAGACCAGATACGCAGTATTTT
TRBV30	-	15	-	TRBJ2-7	CAWSVRGPLVREQYF	TGTGCCTGGAGTGTACGGGGGCCCTTGGTGCGAGAGCAGTACTTC
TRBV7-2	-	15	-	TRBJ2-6	CASSLVPSGANVLTF	TGTGCCAGCAGCTTAGTACCTTCTGGGGCCAACGTCCTGACTTTC
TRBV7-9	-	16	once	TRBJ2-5	CASSLALGEKGETQYF	TGTGCCAGCAGCTTAGCACTCGGGGAGAAGGGAGAGACCCAGTACTTC
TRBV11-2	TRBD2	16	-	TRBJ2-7	CASSLDGGRHLAEQYF	TGTGCCAGCAGCTTAGATGGCGGGAGGCATCTGGCCGAGCAGTACTTC
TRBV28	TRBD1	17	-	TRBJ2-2	CASSFPLGTERTGELFF	TGTGCCAGCAGTTTTCCTTTAGGGACAGAACGAACCGGGGAGCTGTTTTTT
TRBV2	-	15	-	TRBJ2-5	CASRALPGGGETQYF	TGTGCCAGCAGGGCCCTCCCCGGAGGCGGCGAGACCCAGTACTTC
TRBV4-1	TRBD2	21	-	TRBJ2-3	CASSQAGTGAGDLYSTDTQYF	TGCGCCAGCAGCCAAGCGGGTACGGGAGCGGGGGACCTCTATAGCACAGATACGCAGTATTTT
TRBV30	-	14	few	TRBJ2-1	CAWSVPGAFNEQFF	TGTGCCTGGAGTGTCCCGGGGGCCTTCAATGAGCAGTTCTTC
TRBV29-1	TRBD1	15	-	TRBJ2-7	CSVEDLGTGSYEQYF	TGCAGCGTTGAAGATCTGGGGACAGGGAGCTACGAGCAGTACTTC
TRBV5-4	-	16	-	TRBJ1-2	CASSSLTRGRSSGYTF	TGTGCCAGCAGCTCCCTCACCAGGGGTCGGTCGAGCGGCTACACCTTC
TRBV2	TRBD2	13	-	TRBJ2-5	CASSEAGEGTQYF	TGTGCCAGCAGTGAGGCGGGAGAAGGGACCCAGTACTTC
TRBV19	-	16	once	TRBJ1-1	CASSRLKAGTNTEAFF	TGTGCCAGTAGCAGACTTAAGGCAGGAACGAACACTGAAGCTTTCTTT
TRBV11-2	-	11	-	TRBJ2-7	CASSLDVKQYF	TGTGCCAGCAGCCTTGACGTTAAGCAGTACTTC
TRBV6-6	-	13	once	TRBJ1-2	CASSYPRGDGYTF	TGTGCCAGCAGTTACCCTAGGGGGGATGGCTACACCTTC
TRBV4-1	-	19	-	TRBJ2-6	CASSLSWSGAATGANVLTF	TGCGCCAGCAGCCTAAGCTGGTCAGGGGCGGCGACTGGGGCCAACGTCCTGACTTTC
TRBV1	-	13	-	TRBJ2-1	CTSSQAGDNEQFF	TGCACCAGCAGCCAAGCGGGAGACAATGAGCAGTTCTTC